The count of the clone carrying this T cell receptor (beta chain) is one. As originally analysed: From reference gene primer amplification, estimates of nucleated cell counts were derived. The table came from immunoSEQ multiplex PCR; TCRdb's copy has only in-frame clones and leaves some out. V, J and clone size are taken as reported in that table, and D and trimming were inferred from the DNA itself. The table has approximately 32,000 clones, approximately 86% seen once. With V trimmed by 1 base and J by 6 bases, 8 bases remained unmatched. This CDR3 is 16 amino acids long. CDR1 is SGHTA and CDR2 is FQGNSA in the germline V gene. This record comes from a study of blood T cell repertoires in COVID-19. Study at large: Sites across the United States, Italy and Spain contributed samples from acute and convalescent COVID-19. T cells, B-cell-depleted T cells, or PBMCs provided the cDNA or gDNA that served as material.

This TCR came from a woman in her sixties or seventies with active COVID-19. V is TRBV7-2 and J is TRBJ2-5; 10 bases agree with TRBD2. Material: peripheral blood. The CDR3 here is CASSLDPSGGAKTQYF. CDR3 in DNA: TGTGCCAGCAGCTTAGATCCTAGCGGGGGTGCGAAGACCCAGTACTTC.